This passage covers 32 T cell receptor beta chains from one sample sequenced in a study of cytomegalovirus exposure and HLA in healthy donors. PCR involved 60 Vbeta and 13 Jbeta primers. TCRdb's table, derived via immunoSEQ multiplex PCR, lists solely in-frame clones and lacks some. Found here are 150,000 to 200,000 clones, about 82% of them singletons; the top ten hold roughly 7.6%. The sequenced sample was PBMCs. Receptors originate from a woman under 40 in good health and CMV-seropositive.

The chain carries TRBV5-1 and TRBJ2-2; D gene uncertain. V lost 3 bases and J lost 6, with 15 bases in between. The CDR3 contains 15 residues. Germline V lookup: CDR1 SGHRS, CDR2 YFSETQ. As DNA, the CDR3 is TGCGCCAGCAGCTGGTACCCCGGGTCTTCCGGGGAGCTGTTTTTT. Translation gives CASSWYPGSSGELFF.

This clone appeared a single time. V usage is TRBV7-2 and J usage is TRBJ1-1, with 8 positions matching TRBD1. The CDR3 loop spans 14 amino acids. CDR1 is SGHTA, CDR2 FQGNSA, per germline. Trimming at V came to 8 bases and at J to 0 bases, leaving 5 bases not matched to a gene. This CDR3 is CASGRTGMNTEAFF. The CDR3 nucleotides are TGTGCCAGCGGCCGGACAGGGATGAACACTGAAGCTTTCTTT.

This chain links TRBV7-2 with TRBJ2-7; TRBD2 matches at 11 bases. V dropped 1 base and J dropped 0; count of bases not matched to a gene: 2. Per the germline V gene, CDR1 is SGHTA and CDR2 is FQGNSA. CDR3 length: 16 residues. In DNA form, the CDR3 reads TGTGCCAGCAGCTTAGAAGGGACTAGCGGCTCCTACGAGCAGTACTTC. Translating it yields CASSLEGTSGSYEQYF.

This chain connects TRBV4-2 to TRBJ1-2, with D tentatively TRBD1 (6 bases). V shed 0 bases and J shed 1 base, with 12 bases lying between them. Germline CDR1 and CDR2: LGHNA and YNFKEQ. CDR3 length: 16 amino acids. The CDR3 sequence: CASSQDPQGLNYGYTF. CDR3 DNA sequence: TGTGCCAGCAGCCAAGACCCACAGGGCCTTAACTATGGCTACACCTTC.

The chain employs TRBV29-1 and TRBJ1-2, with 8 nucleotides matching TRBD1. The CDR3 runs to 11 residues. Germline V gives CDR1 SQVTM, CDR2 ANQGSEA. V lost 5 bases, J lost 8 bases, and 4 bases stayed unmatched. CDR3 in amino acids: CSVQGARGYTF. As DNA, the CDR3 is TGCAGCGTTCAGGGGGCACGAGGCTACACCTTC.

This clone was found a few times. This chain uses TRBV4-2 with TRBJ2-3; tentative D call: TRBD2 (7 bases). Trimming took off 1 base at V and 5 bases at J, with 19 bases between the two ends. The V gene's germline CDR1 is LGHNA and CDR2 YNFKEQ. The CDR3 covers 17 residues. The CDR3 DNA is TGTGCCAGCAGCCAAGGAGGTGGGGGGGCAGTAGGAGATACGCAGTATTTT. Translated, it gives CASSQGGGGAVGDTQYF.

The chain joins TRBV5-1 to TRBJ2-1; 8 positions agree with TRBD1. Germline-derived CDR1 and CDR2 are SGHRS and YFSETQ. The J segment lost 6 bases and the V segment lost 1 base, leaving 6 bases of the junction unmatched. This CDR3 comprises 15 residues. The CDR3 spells CASSLRTGRINEQFF. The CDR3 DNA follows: TGCGCCAGCAGCTTGAGGACAGGGAGGATCAATGAGCAGTTCTTC.

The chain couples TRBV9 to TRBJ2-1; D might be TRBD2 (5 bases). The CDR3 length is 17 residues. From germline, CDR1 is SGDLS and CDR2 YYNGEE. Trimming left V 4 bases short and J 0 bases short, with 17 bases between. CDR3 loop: CASSPSMLGSSYNEQFF. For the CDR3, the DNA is TGTGCCAGCAGCCCTTCAATGTTGGGGAGCTCCTACAATGAGCAGTTCTTC.

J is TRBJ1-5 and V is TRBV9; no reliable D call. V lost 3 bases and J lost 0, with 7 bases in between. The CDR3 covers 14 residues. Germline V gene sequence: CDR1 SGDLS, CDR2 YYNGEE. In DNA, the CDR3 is TGTGCCAGCAGCGCGCGGGATAGCAATCAGCCCCAGCATTTT. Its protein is CASSARDSNQPQHF.

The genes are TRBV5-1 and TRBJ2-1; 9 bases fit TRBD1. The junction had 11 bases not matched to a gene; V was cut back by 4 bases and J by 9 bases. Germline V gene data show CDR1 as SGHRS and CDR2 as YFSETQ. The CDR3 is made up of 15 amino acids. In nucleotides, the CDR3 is TGCGCCAGCAGCCCGGGGACAGGGTGGGAGGGTGAGCAGTTCTTC. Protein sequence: CASSPGTGWEGEQFF.

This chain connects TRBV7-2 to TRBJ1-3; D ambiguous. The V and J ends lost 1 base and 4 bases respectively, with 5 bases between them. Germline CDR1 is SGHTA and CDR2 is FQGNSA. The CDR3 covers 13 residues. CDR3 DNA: TGTGCCAGCAGCTTAGGAGTGGGAAACACCATATATTTT. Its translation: CASSLGVGNTIYF. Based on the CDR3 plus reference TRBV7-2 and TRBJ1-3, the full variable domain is GAGVSQSPSNKVTEKGKDVELRCDPISGHTALYWYRQSLGQGLEFLIYFQGNSAPDKSGLPSDRFSAERTGGSVSTLTIQRTQQEDSAVYLCASSLGVGNTIYFGEGSWLTVV.

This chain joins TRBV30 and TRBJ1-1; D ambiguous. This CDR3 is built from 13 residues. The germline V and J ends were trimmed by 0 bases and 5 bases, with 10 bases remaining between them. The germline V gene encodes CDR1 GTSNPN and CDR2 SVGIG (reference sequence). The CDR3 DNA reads TGTGCCTGGAGTGTACATTTCAAGACTGAAGCTTTCTTT. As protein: CAWSVHFKTEAFF.

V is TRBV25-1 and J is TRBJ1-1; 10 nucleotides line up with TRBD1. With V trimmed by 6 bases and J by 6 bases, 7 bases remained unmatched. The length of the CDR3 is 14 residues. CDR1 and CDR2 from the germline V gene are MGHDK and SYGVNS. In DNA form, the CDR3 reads TGTGCCAGCAGATCGACAGGGGGCTGGTCTGAAGCTTTCTTT. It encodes CASRSTGGWSEAFF.

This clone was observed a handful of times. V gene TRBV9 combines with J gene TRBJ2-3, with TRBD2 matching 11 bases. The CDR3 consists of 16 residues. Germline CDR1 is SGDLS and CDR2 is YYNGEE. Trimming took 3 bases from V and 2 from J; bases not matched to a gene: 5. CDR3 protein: CASSGGTSGLTDTQYF. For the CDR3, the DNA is TGTGCCAGCAGCGGAGGGACTAGCGGACTCACAGATACGCAGTATTTT. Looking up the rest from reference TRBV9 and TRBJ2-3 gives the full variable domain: DSGVTQTPKHLITATGQRVTLRCSPRSGDLSVYWYQQSLDQGLQFLIQYYNGEERAKGNILERFSAQQFPDLHSELNLSSLELGDSALYFCASSGGTSGLTDTQYFGPGTRLTVL.

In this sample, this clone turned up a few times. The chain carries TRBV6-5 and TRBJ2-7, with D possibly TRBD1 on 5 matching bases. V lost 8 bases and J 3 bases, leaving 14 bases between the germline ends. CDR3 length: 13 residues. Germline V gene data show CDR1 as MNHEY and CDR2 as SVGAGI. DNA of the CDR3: TGTGCCAGCGGGCAGGGCGCATTCTACGAGCAGTACTTC. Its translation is CASGQGAFYEQYF.

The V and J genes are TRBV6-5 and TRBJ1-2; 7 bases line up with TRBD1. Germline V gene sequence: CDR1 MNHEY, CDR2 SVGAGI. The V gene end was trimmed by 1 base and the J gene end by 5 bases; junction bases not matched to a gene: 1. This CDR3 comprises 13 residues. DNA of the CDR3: TGTGCCAGCAGTTACTTGACAGGGTATGGCTACACCTTC. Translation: CASSYLTGYGYTF.

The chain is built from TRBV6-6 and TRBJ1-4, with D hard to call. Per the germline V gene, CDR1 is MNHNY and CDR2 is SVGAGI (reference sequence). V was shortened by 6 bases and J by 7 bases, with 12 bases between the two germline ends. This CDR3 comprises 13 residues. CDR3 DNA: TGTGCCAGCAGACCCGTACTGATTGAAAAACTGTTTTTT. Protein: CASRPVLIEKLFF.

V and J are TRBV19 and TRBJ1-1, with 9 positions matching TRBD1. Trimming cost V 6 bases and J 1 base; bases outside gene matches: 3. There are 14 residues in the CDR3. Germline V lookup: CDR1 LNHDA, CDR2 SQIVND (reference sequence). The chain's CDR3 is CASRGQGPNTEAFF. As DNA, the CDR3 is TGTGCCAGTAGGGGACAGGGCCCGAACACTGAAGCTTTCTTT.

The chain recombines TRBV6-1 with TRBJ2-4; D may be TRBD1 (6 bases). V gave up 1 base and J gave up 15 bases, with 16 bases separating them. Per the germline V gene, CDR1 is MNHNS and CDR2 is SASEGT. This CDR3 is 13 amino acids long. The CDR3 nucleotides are TGTGCCAGCAGTGAAGTAGGTGAGGGACATAGGTACTTC. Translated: CASSEVGEGHRYF.

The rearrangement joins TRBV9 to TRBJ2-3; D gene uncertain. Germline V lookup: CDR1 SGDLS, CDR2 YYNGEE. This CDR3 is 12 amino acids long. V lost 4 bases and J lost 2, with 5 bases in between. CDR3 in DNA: TGTGCCAGCAGCTTCCTCACAGATACGCAGTATTTT. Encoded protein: CASSFLTDTQYF.

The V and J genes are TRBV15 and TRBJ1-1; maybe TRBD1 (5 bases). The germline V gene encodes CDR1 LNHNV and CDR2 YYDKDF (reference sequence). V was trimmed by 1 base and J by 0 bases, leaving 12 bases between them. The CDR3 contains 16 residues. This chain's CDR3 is CATSRGRGVVNTEAFF. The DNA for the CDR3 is TGTGCCACCAGCAGAGGACGGGGGGTGGTGAACACTGAAGCTTTCTTT.

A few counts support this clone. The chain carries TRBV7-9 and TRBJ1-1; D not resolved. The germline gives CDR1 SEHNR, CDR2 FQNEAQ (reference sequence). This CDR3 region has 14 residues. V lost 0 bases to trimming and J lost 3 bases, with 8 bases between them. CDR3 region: CASSLAHMDTEAFF. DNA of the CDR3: TGTGCCAGCAGCTTAGCGCACATGGACACTGAAGCTTTCTTT.

CDR3 sequence reads: CASKTSGGDYEQYF. CDR3 bases: TGTGCCAGCAAAACTAGCGGGGGGGACTACGAGCAGTACTTC. The chain carries TRBV6-6 and TRBJ2-7; 13 bases match TRBD2. With 7 bases clipped from V and 3 bases from J, the junction kept 3 bases outside the gene matches. This CDR3 contains 14 residues. The V gene's germline CDR1 is MNHNY and CDR2 SVGAGI (reference sequence).

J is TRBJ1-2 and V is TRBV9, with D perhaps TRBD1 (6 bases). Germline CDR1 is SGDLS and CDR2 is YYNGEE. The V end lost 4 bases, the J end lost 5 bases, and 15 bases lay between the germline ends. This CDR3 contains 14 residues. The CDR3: CASSPIGGAYGYTF. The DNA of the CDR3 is TGTGCCAGCAGCCCCATCGGGGGGGCGTATGGCTACACCTTC.

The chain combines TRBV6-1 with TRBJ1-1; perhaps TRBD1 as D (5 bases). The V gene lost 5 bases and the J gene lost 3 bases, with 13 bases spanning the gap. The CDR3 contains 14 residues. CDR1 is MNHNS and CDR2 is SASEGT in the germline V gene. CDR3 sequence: CASSQGAVHTEAFF. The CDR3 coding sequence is TGTGCCAGCAGTCAAGGGGCAGTACACACTGAAGCTTTCTTT.

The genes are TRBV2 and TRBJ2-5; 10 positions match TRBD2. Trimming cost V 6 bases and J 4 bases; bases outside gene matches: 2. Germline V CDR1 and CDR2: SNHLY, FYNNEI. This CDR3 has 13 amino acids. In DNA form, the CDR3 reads TGTGCCAGCAGGGCTAGCGGGGGAGAGACCCAGTACTTC. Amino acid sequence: CASRASGGETQYF.

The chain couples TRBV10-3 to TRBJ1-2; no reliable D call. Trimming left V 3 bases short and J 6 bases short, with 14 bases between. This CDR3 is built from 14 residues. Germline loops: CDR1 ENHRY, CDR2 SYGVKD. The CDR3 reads CAISETQTAHGYTF. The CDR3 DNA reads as TGTGCCATCAGTGAAACGCAAACTGCCCATGGCTACACCTTC.

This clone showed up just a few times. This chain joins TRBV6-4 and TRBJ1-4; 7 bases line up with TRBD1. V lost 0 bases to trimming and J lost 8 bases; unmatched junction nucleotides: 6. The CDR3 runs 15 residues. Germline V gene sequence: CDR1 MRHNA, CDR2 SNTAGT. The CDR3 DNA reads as TGTGCCAGCAGTGACTCTGGGACAGTGGGGGAAAAACTGTTTTTT. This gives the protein CASSDSGTVGEKLFF.

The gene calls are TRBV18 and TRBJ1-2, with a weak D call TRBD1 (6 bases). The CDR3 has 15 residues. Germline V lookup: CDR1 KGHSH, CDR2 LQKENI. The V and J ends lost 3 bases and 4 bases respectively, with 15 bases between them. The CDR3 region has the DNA TGTGCCAGCTCACCCGTTAACAGGGAACCCTATGGCTACACCTTC. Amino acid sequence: CASSPVNREPYGYTF. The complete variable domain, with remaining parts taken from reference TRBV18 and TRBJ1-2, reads NAGVMQNPRHLVRRRGQEARLRCSPMKGHSHVYWYRQLPEEGLKFMVYLQKENIIDESGMPKERFSAEFPKEGPSILRIQQVVRGDSAAYFCASSPVNREPYGYTFGSGTRLTVV.

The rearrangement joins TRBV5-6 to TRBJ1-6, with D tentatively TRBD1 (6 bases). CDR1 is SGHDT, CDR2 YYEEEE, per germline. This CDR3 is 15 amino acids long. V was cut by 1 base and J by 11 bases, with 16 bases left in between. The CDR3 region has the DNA TGTGCCAGCAGCTTGCGGGGGGACATCCCCCCACCCCTCCACTTT. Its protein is CASSLRGDIPPPLHF.

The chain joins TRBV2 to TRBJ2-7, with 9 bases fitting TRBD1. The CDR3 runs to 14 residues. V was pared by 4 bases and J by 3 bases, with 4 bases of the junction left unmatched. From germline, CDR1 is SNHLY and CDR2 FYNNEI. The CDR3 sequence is CASSVGQGYYEQYF. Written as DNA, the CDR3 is TGTGCCAGCAGTGTGGGACAGGGTTACTACGAGCAGTACTTC. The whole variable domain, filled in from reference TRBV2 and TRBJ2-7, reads EPEVTQTPSHQVTQMGQEVILRCVPISNHLYFYWYRQILGQKVEFLVSFYNNEISEKSEIFDDQFSVERPDGSNFTLKIRSTKLEDSAMYFCASSVGQGYYEQYFGPGTRLTVT.

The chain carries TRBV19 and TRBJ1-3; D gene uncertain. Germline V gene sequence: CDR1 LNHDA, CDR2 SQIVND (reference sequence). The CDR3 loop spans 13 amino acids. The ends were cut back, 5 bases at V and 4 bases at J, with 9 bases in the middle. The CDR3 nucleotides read TGTGCCAGTAGTCAGTGGGCAGGAAACACCATATATTTT. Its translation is CASSQWAGNTIYF.